This is a list of T cell receptor beta chains from one sample in a study of circulating and synovial CD4+ cells in juvenile arthritis. The protocol was immunoSEQ multiplex PCR, while the TCRdb copy is restricted to in-frame clones and leaves out a portion. Of around 32,000 clones detected, nearly 97% appear once; the ten largest clones hold less than 0.2%. Sequencing was performed on CD4+ T cells from blood. The receptors were sampled from a human donor with juvenile idiopathic arthritis. The CDR3 runs from the conserved cysteine through the conserved F or W. The order of the fields is CDR3 DNA, CDR3 protein, D gene, V gene, J gene, clone size. D genes are given only for firm matches. A row's size may be missing; if present it is once, few, many or a size class.

DNA: TGTGCCAGCAGCCAAGACCTAGCGGGGGGGCGCAATGAGCAGTTCTTC
CDR3: CASSQDLAGGRNEQFF
D: TRBD2
V: TRBV4-2
J: TRBJ2-1
size: .

DNA: TGTGCCACCCGGGAACAGGGGAATGGAAGCAATCAGCCCCAGCATTTT
CDR3: CATREQGNGSNQPQHF
D: TRBD1
V: TRBV27
J: TRBJ1-5
size: .

DNA: TGTGCCAGCAGAAACAGCCGGGGACAGGACGGCGGCTACACCTTC
CDR3: CASRNSRGQDGGYTF
D: TRBD1
V: TRBV28
J: TRBJ1-2
size: once

DNA: TGTGCCAGCAGCTCTGGACAGGGTGTCACGGGGGAGCAGTACTTC
CDR3: CASSSGQGVTGEQYF
D: TRBD1
V: TRBV7-2
J: TRBJ2-7
size: .

DNA: TGCGCCAGCAGCCCCCCGGGACAGTCCTACAATGAGCAGTTCTTC
CDR3: CASSPPGQSYNEQFF
D: TRBD1
V: TRBV4-1
J: TRBJ2-1
size: .

DNA: TGTGCCAGCTCACCGGGACTAGCGCAAACAGATACGCAGTATTTT
CDR3: CASSPGLAQTDTQYF
D: TRBD2
V: TRBV18
J: TRBJ2-3
size: .

DNA: TGTGCCATCAGGGACCCCAGGGTACTGGACTATGGCTACACCTTC
CDR3: CAIRDPRVLDYGYTF
D: .
V: TRBV10-3
J: TRBJ1-2
size: once

DNA: TGCGCCAGCAGCCAAGATTGGACTAGCGGTTCCTACGAGCAGTACTTC
CDR3: CASSQDWTSGSYEQYF
D: TRBD2
V: TRBV4-3
J: TRBJ2-7
size: .

DNA: TGTGCCAGCTCACCACGTCCAGGCACAGATACGCAGTATTTT
CDR3: CASSPRPGTDTQYF
D: .
V: TRBV18
J: TRBJ2-3
size: .

DNA: TGTGCCAGCAGCCCCATCGGGGGACAGGGTGCCCCAGAGACCCAGTACTTC
CDR3: CASSPIGGQGAPETQYF
D: TRBD1
V: TRBV7-3
J: TRBJ2-5
size: once

DNA: TGTGCCAGCAGCCCTCGAGACAGGGGATCCTACAATGAGCAGTTCTTC
CDR3: CASSPRDRGSYNEQFF
D: TRBD1
V: TRBV7-3
J: TRBJ2-1
size: .

DNA: TGTGCCAGCACCGCCGGACTAGCGAGGAACAATGAGCAGTTCTTC
CDR3: CASTAGLARNNEQFF
D: TRBD2
V: TRBV27
J: TRBJ2-1
size: .

DNA: TGCCTCGAGGGTGCGGACAGGTCGGCCGAGCAGTACTTC
CDR3: CLEGADRSAEQYF
D: TRBD1
V: TRBV29-1
J: TRBJ2-7
size: .

DNA: TGCAGCGTTAAGTTCCAGGACAGCACCTACAATGAGCAGTTCTTC
CDR3: CSVKFQDSTYNEQFF
D: .
V: TRBV29-1
J: TRBJ2-1
size: .

DNA: TGTGCCAGCAGCTTATCAGAGACAGGGGGTAAAAAAGAGCAGTTCTTC
CDR3: CASSLSETGGKKEQFF
D: TRBD1
V: TRBV7-3
J: TRBJ2-1
size: .

DNA: TGTGCCAGCAGCTTGGGGGAGGGCGAGCAGTACTTC
CDR3: CASSLGEGEQYF
D: TRBD2
V: TRBV5-4
J: TRBJ2-7
size: .

DNA: TGTGCCCATGGGCTAGCGGGGGGCTTGAATGAGCAGTTCTTC
CDR3: CAHGLAGGLNEQFF
D: TRBD2
V: TRBV6-1
J: TRBJ2-1
size: .

DNA: TGTGCCAGCAGTGATAGTGTGGGACAGGGGAGGGGAACTGAAGCTTTCTTT
CDR3: CASSDSVGQGRGTEAFF
D: TRBD1
V: TRBV25-1
J: TRBJ1-1
size: .

DNA: TGCAGTGCTCTTCGGGGCTACACCTTC
CDR3: CSALRGYTF
D: .
V: TRBV20-1
J: TRBJ1-2
size: .

DNA: TGTGCCAGCAGTTCTGACGAAACAGGTCAATCCTACGAGCAGTACTTC
CDR3: CASSSDETGQSYEQYF
D: .
V: TRBV28
J: TRBJ2-7
size: .

DNA: TGCGCCAGCAGCTTGGCGGGACAGGGAAACACTGAAGCTTTCTTT
CDR3: CASSLAGQGNTEAFF
D: TRBD1
V: TRBV5-1
J: TRBJ1-1
size: .

DNA: TGCAGCGTTGAAGTTCAGGGGGCTTGGACTGAAGCTTTCTTT
CDR3: CSVEVQGAWTEAFF
D: TRBD1
V: TRBV29-1
J: TRBJ1-1
size: .

DNA: TGCGCCAGCAGCCTGACGGGGGACCACCAAGAGACCCAGTACTTC
CDR3: CASSLTGDHQETQYF
D: .
V: TRBV5-1
J: TRBJ2-5
size: .

DNA: TGTGCCAGCGGAGGGAGCGGGGGTCACCTCTACAATGAGCAGTTCTTC
CDR3: CASGGSGGHLYNEQFF
D: TRBD2
V: TRBV2
J: TRBJ2-1
size: .

DNA: TGTGCCAGCAGTTTCGGGGGACGGGGTCAGCCCCAGCATTTT
CDR3: CASSFGGRGQPQHF
D: .
V: TRBV27
J: TRBJ1-5
size: .

DNA: TGCGCCAGCAGCCAAGGAGGGGGCGGCAGGTTTCATCAGCCCCAGCATTTT
CDR3: CASSQGGGGRFHQPQHF
D: TRBD1
V: TRBV4-1
J: TRBJ1-5
size: .

DNA: TGTGCCAGCAGTTTAAAGCTGGGACAGGGAACCGGAGGCAATCAGCCCCAGCATTTT
CDR3: CASSLKLGQGTGGNQPQHF
D: TRBD1
V: TRBV28
J: TRBJ1-5
size: .

DNA: TGCGCCAGCAGCCATTTCCCCACAGCAACTAATGAAAAACTGTTTTTT
CDR3: CASSHFPTATNEKLFF
D: .
V: TRBV4-1
J: TRBJ1-4
size: .

DNA: TGTGCCAGCACGAGTCGGCGGCCTTCCTACAATGAGCAGTTCTTC
CDR3: CASTSRRPSYNEQFF
D: .
V: TRBV5-8
J: TRBJ2-1
size: .

DNA: TGTGCCAGTAGCGCGGGGAGGGTAGGAGATACGCAGTATTTT
CDR3: CASSAGRVGDTQYF
D: TRBD2
V: TRBV19
J: TRBJ2-3
size: .

DNA: TGTGCAAGTCGCCTTACTAGCGGGAGGGCCGGGGAGACCCAGTACTTC
CDR3: CASRLTSGRAGETQYF
D: .
V: TRBV12-2
J: TRBJ2-5
size: .

DNA: TGTGCCAGCAGCATAAACACTGAAGCTTTCTTT
CDR3: CASSINTEAFF
D: .
V: TRBV7-8
J: TRBJ1-1
size: .

DNA: TGTGCCTGGACGCGGGACCTCTATGGCTACACCTTC
CDR3: CAWTRDLYGYTF
D: .
V: TRBV30
J: TRBJ1-2
size: .

DNA: TGTGCCAGCAGTTCGTGGACAGGGGATGAAAAACTGTTTTTT
CDR3: CASSSWTGDEKLFF
D: TRBD1
V: TRBV25-1
J: TRBJ1-4
size: .

DNA: TGTGCCAGCAGCTTGGTTCGAGACACTGAAGCTTTCTTT
CDR3: CASSLVRDTEAFF
D: .
V: TRBV5-4
J: TRBJ1-1
size: .

DNA: TGCAGCGTTGTTAGCGCGTGGAGCTCCTATGAGCAGTACTTC
CDR3: CSVVSAWSSYEQYF
D: .
V: TRBV29-1
J: TRBJ2-7
size: .

DNA: TGTGCCAGCAGCCAAGATTTGGGGACTATCCCCTTAGGTGGCTACACCTTC
CDR3: CASSQDLGTIPLGGYTF
D: .
V: TRBV14
J: TRBJ1-2
size: .

DNA: TGTGCCAGCAGCGTAGCGGGAGTAGGCTACAATGAGCAGTTCTTC
CDR3: CASSVAGVGYNEQFF
D: .
V: TRBV9
J: TRBJ2-1
size: .

DNA: TGTGCCTGGAGTGACCTCGCACTTAGCAATCAGCCCCAGCATTTT
CDR3: CAWSDLALSNQPQHF
D: .
V: TRBV30
J: TRBJ1-5
size: .

DNA: TGTGCCAGCAGGGGGACAGGCTCCTACAATGAGCAGTTCTTC
CDR3: CASRGTGSYNEQFF
D: TRBD1
V: TRBV28
J: TRBJ2-1
size: .